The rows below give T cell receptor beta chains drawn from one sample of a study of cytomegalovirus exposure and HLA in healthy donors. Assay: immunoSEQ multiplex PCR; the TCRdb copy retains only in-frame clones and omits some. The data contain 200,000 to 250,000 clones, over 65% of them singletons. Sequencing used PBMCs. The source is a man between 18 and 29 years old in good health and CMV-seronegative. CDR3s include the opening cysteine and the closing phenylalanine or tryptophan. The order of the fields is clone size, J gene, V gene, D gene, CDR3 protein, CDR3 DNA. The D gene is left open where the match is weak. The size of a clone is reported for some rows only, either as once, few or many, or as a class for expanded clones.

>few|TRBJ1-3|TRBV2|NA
CASIGPGLEGSGNTIYF
TGTGCCAGCATAGGACCGGGTTTGGAGGGGTCTGGAAACACCATATATTTT
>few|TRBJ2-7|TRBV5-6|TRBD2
CASSFGGGRYEQYF
TGTGCCAGCAGCTTCGGGGGAGGGAGGTACGAGCAGTACTTC
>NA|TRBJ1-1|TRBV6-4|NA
CASSAQVDTEAFF
TGTGCCAGCAGTGCGCAGGTAGACACTGAAGCTTTCTTT
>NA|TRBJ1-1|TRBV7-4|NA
CAGSPRQVRTAFF
TGTGCCGGCAGCCCCCGACAAGTCCGAACTGCTTTCTTT
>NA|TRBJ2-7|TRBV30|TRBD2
CAWSVLGLAPYEQYF
TGTGCCTGGAGTGTTCTGGGACTAGCCCCCTACGAGCAGTACTTC
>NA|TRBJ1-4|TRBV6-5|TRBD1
CASSYGDRVNEKLFF
TGTGCCAGCAGTTACGGGGACAGGGTTAATGAAAAACTGTTTTTT
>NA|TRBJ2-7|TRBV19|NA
CATSARRGSEQYF
TGTGCCACCTCAGCCAGAAGGGGGTCCGAGCAGTACTTC
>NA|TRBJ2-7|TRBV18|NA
CASSLGQTSYEQYF
TGTGCCAGCTCATTGGGGCAGACAAGTTACGAGCAGTACTTC
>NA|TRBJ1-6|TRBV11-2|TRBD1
CASMKGTGGLSPLHF
TGTGCCAGCATGAAGGGGACAGGGGGCCTTTCACCCCTCCACTTT
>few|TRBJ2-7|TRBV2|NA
CASSELRALSEQYF
TGTGCCAGCAGTGAGTTGCGCGCCCTCTCCGAGCAGTACTTC
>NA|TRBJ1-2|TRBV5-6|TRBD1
CASSWDRAGGYTF
TGTGCCAGCAGCTGGGACAGGGCTGGGGGCTACACCTTC
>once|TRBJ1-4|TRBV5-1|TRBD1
CASSRTGSNEKLFF
TGCGCCAGCAGTCGGACAGGATCAAATGAAAAACTGTTTTTT
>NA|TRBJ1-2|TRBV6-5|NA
CASRYTGDYGYTF
TGTGCCAGCAGGTACACGGGGGACTATGGCTACACCTTC
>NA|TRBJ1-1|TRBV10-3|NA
CAITQENTEAFF
TGTGCCATCACCCAGGAGAACACTGAAGCTTTCTTT
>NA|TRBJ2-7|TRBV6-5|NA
CASRREGAVVYEQYF
TGTGCCAGCAGGAGAGAAGGGGCTGTTGTATACGAGCAGTACTTC
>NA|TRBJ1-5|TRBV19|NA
CASTREGGKQPQHF
TGTGCCAGTACTAGGGAAGGAGGGAAACAGCCCCAGCATTTT
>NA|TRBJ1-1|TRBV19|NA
CASTWEGGNTEAFF
TGTGCCAGTACTTGGGAGGGGGGGAACACTGAAGCTTTCTTT
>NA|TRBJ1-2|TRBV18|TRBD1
CASSPGQASYGYTF
TGTGCCAGCTCACCGGGACAGGCCTCCTATGGCTACACCTTC
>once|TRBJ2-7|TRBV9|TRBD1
CASSTNTGGWRGQYF
TGTGCCAGCAGCACCAATACAGGGGGCTGGCGGGGGCAGTACTTC
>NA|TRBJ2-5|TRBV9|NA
CASSVSPGGTPETQYF
TGTGCCAGCAGCGTATCCCCTGGGGGGACCCCAGAGACCCAGTACTTC
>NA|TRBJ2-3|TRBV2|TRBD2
CASSLSGSGDTQYF
TGTGCCAGCAGTCTTAGCGGGAGTGGAGATACGCAGTATTTT
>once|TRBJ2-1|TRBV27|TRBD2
CASSTRWVTSGTNNEQFF
TGTGCCAGCAGTACCCGCTGGGTGACTAGCGGGACAAACAATGAGCAGTTCTTC
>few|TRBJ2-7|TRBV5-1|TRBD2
CASSYDPPGTSGYEQYF
TGCGCCAGCAGCTACGACCCCCCCGGGACTAGCGGTTACGAGCAGTACTTC
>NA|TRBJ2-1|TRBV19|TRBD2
CASSPFGAGGGDEQFF
TGTGCCAGTAGCCCTTTTGGGGCGGGAGGAGGGGATGAGCAGTTCTTC
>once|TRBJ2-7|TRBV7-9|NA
CSSSWGGGSYEQYF
TGTTCCAGCAGCTGGGGGGGCGGCTCCTACGAGCAGTACTTC
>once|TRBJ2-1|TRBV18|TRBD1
CASSPTDNRGLVQFF
TGTGCCAGCTCACCAACCGATAACAGGGGGCTAGTGCAGTTCTTC
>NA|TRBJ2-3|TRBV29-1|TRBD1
CSAGTGTDTQYF
TGCAGCGCCGGGACAGGTACAGATACGCAGTATTTT
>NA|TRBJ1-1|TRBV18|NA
CASSSRNTEAFF
TGTGCCAGCTCATCCAGAAACACTGAAGCTTTCTTT
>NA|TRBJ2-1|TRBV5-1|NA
CASSLVGSYNEQFF
TGCGCCAGCAGCTTGGTGGGCAGCTACAATGAGCAGTTCTTC
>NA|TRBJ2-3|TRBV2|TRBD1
CASSFNDRGSTDTQYF
TGTGCCAGCAGCTTTAACGACAGGGGCTCCACAGATACGCAGTATTTT
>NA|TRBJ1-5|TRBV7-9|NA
CASSNGVFGDQPQHF
TGTGCCAGCAGTAACGGGGTGTTTGGAGACCAGCCCCAGCATTTT
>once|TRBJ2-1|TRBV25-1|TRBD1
CASSDPATGGFSEQFF
TGTGCCAGCAGTGATCCCGCGACAGGGGGCTTTTCTGAGCAGTTCTTC
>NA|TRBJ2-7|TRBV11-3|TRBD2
CASSLDGTSGVLYEQYF
TGTGCCAGCAGCTTAGATGGGACTAGCGGGGTCCTCTACGAGCAGTACTTC
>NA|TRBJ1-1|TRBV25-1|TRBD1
CASSEGGGGHTEAFF
TGTGCCAGCAGTGAAGGAGGGGGCGGGCACACTGAAGCTTTCTTT
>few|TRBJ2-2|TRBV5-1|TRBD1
CASSLDGTGGPGELFF
TGCGCCAGCAGCTTGGACGGGACAGGGGGTCCCGGGGAGCTGTTTTTT
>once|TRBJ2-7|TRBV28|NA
CASSGGTASSYEQYF
TGTGCCAGCAGTGGAGGGACGGCAAGCTCCTACGAGCAGTACTTC
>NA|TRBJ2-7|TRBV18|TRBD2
CASSPASGSRTYEQYF
TGTGCCAGCTCACCGGCTAGCGGGAGCCGCACCTACGAGCAGTACTTC
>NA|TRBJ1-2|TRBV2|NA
CASSDQGSNYGYTF
TGTGCCAGCAGTGACCAGGGTTCTAACTATGGCTACACCTTC
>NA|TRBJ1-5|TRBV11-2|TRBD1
CASSLGRGQGGNQPQHF
TGTGCCAGCAGCTTAGGAAGGGGACAGGGGGGCAATCAGCCCCAGCATTTT